This T cell receptor (beta chain) stems from a study of T cells in Graves' hyperthyroidism and ophthalmopathy. General study findings and limits: It was a median about 7.1 months before onset that the model predicted ophthalmopathy. Most thyroid clonotypes that were expanded above 0.001 also turned up in blood.

The source material, RNA transcripts, was used to amplify TCR beta CDR3 regions. Using the HTBI primer set, a first-round RT-PCR was run on the TCR CDR3. In TCRdb, the multiplex PCR reads were re-called with MiXCR into one record per CDR3 protein. The sample holds 550,000 to 700,000 distinct CDR3 sequences, 40% to 55% seen once. Patients were excluded for uncontrolled infection, other autoimmune disease, pregnancy or lactation. A word on this clonotype: Its matching antigen is unknown.

Trimming took 0 bases from V and 7 from J; bases not matched to a gene: 8. CDR3 length: 18 residues. CDR1 and CDR2 (germline): SGHRS, YFSETQ. The rearrangement uses TRBV5-1 and TRBJ1-6; TRBD1 aligns across 12 bases. The source of this sequence is an adult woman with Graves' disease, either hyperthyroidism or ophthalmopathy (not recorded which). The sequencing sample was made of peripheral blood or thyroid tissue (not recorded which). For the CDR3, the DNA is TGCGCCAGCAGCTTGGTTGGGACAGGGGGCATTTACAATTCACCCCTCCACTTT. Translating it yields CASSLVGTGGIYNSPLHF. Complete variable domain (other parts from reference TRBV5-1 and TRBJ1-6): KAGVTQTPRYLIKTRGQQVTLSCSPISGHRSVSWYQQTPGQGLQFLFEYFSETQRNKGNFPGRFSGRQFSNSRSEMNVSTLELGDSALYLCASSLVGTGGIYNSPLHFGNGTRLTVT.